This record looks at one T cell receptor beta chain sequence and its context. The antigen is unknown. This CDR3 is built from 15 residues. The V end lost 0 bases, the J end lost 10 bases, and 14 bases lay between the germline ends. The germline V gene encodes CDR1 SGHRS and CDR2 YFSETQ. In the authors' methods: Between 23,224 and 690,600 TCRs appeared in each sample, and the median stood at 95,638. TCRdb independently ran MiXCR on the RACE reads; one entry per CDR3 protein. These V and J calls are TCRdb output, not the study's own analysis. The table records about 77,000 distinct CDR3 sequences, roughly 7.9% of them present only once. The record originates from a study of human T cells and chemical hapten exposure. Findings of the study overall: No alteration of TCRs above 1 in 1000 frequency was seen with DPC sensitization.

Sample time point: healthy volunteer bleed at 6 weeks. It was unfractionated whole blood from which total RNA was extracted. The sequenced sample was whole blood. The receptor's source is a female donor in good health. Some clones in this sample may be carry-over from other donors' samples. The chain carries TRBV5-1 and TRBJ1-6, with a weak D call TRBD1 (6 bases). The chain's CDR3 is CASSLAGDIGSPLHF. CDR3 nucleotides: TGCGCCAGCAGCTTGGCTGGGGACATCGGCTCACCCCTCCACTTT.